Below are 32 T cell receptor beta chains sequenced from a single sample in a study of blood T cell repertoires in COVID-19. The data were produced by immunoSEQ multiplex PCR, yet TCRdb's version contains in-frame clones alone and is incomplete. The sample carries under 300,000 clones, less than 85% recorded once. Sequencing was performed on peripheral blood. Every receptor here comes from a man aged 60 to 69 who had recovered from COVID-19.

The chain couples TRBV27 to TRBJ2-1; 8 bases line up with TRBD2. CDR1 is MNHEY and CDR2 is SMNVEV in the germline V gene (reference sequence). V trimming: 3 bases; J trimming: 9 bases; junction bases outside the gene matches: 7. The CDR3 totals 14 residues. The CDR3 sequence is CASSFQRERGEQFF. Written as DNA, the CDR3 is TGTGCCAGCAGTTTCCAGCGGGAGCGTGGTGAGCAGTTCTTC.

This clone showed up just a few times. V gene TRBV6-5 combines with J gene TRBJ1-1; 7 bases align to TRBD1. CDR3 length equals 14 residues. V shed 6 bases, J shed 1 base, and the junction held 5 bases outside the gene matches. The germline V gene encodes CDR1 MNHEY and CDR2 SVGAGI. The CDR3 spells CASSDRQGNTEAFF. CDR3 in DNA: TGTGCCAGCAGCGACCGACAGGGGAACACTGAAGCTTTCTTT.

This clone was detected a few times. The chain combines TRBV7-2 with TRBJ2-1; 11 bases are a match to TRBD2. Trimming removed 4 bases from V and 5 bases from J; junction bases left unmatched: 7. Per the germline V gene, CDR1 is SGHTA and CDR2 is FQGNSA. The CDR3 sequence is 16 residues long. CDR3 DNA: TGTGCCAGCAGCTCCAAAGGACTAGCGGGCAACAATGAGCAGTTCTTC. Protein sequence: CASSSKGLAGNNEQFF. The whole variable domain, remainder taken from reference TRBV7-2 and TRBJ2-1, is GAGVSQSPSNKVTEKGKDVELRCDPISGHTALYWYRQSLGQGLEFLIYFQGNSAPDKSGLPSDRFSAERTGGSVSTLTIQRTQQEDSAVYLCASSSKGLAGNNEQFFGPGTRLTVL.

This clone appeared once. The J gene is TRBJ2-1, the V gene TRBV6-6, with D perhaps TRBD2 (6 bases). V lost 7 bases, J lost 4 bases, and 14 bases lay in between. This CDR3 has 14 amino acids. CDR1 and CDR2 (germline): MNHNY, SVGAGI (reference sequence). The CDR3 nucleotides read TGTGCCAGCACCCCCGGGGGTTCATACAATGAGCAGTTCTTC. This gives the protein CASTPGGSYNEQFF.

This chain connects TRBV5-6 to TRBJ1-3; D call uncertain. Germline lookup yields CDR1 SGHDT and CDR2 YYEEEE. V dropped 3 bases and J dropped 0 bases, with 13 bases sitting between them. This CDR3 is 16 amino acids long. The CDR3 region has the DNA TGTGCCAGCAGCTATATGACTGAGTTCTCTGGAAACACCATATATTTT. It encodes CASSYMTEFSGNTIYF.

V gene TRBV2 combines with J gene TRBJ2-5; D not resolved. The CDR3 consists of 14 residues. Trimming left V 3 bases short and J 4 bases short, with 12 bases between. Germline V CDR1 and CDR2: SNHLY, FYNNEI. CDR3 DNA: TGTGCCAGCAGTGAGGGTTACTCGGGAGAGACCCAGTACTTC. The encoded protein is CASSEGYSGETQYF.

The chain couples TRBV18 to TRBJ1-5; the D gene is possibly TRBD1 (5 bases). Per the germline V gene, CDR1 is KGHSH and CDR2 is LQKENI. The CDR3 consists of 13 residues. V was trimmed by 6 bases and J by 4 bases, leaving 10 bases between them. The CDR3 region is CASSFQGNQPQHF. Written as DNA, the CDR3 is TGTGCCAGCTCCTTCCAGGGAAATCAGCCCCAGCATTTT.

J is TRBJ2-1 and V is TRBV28, with a possible D match to TRBD2 (7 bases). Deletions cut 6 bases from V and 10 bases from J, with 13 bases between. The CDR3 is 12 amino acids. Germline assignment: CDR1 MDHEN and CDR2 SYDVKM. CDR3 in amino acids: CASRRGGVEQFF. CDR3 nucleotide sequence: TGTGCCAGCAGAAGGGGGGGCGTGGAGCAGTTCTTC.

This clone was counted a few times. The CDR3 region is CSVGLTGISDTQYF. CDR3 nucleotides: TGCAGCGTTGGGCTGACAGGGATCTCAGATACGCAGTATTTT. The chain links TRBV29-1 to TRBJ2-3; TRBD1 matches 7 bases. In germline, CDR1 is SQVTM, CDR2 ANQGSEA. The CDR3 sequence is 14 residues long. Trimming took 4 bases from V and 4 from J; bases not matched to a gene: 8.

This rearrangement joins TRBV7-2 to TRBJ1-1; 7 bases are a match to TRBD1. The V segment lost 3 bases and the J segment 4 bases; nucleotides outside the gene matches: 2. The CDR3 runs 13 residues. Germline-derived CDR1 and CDR2 are SGHTA and FQGNSA. CDR3 in amino acids: CASSFKGATEAFF. CDR3 DNA sequence: TGTGCCAGCAGCTTCAAGGGGGCCACTGAAGCTTTCTTT.

The V gene is TRBV5-1, the J gene TRBJ1-1; no clear D. Trimming stripped 2 bases from V and 5 bases from J, with 16 bases between. The CDR3 spans 15 residues. CDR1 SGHRS and CDR2 YFSETQ come from the germline V gene. Here the CDR3 reads CASSFNREVGTEAFF. CDR3 nucleotides: TGCGCCAGCAGCTTCAACCGGGAGGTGGGAACTGAAGCTTTCTTT.

The chain recombines TRBV6-1 with TRBJ2-3; D is ambiguous. Germline loops: CDR1 MNHNS, CDR2 SASEGT. The V gene lost 4 bases and the J gene lost 1 base, with 15 bases spanning the gap. This CDR3 has 16 residues. The CDR3 protein is CASSGRPSPGTDTQYF. CDR3 nucleotides: TGTGCCAGCAGTGGTAGACCTAGTCCCGGCACAGATACGCAGTATTTT.

The chain is built from TRBV7-8 and TRBJ2-5, with a possible D match to TRBD1 (6 bases). Germline CDR1 is SGHVS and CDR2 is FQNEAQ. The CDR3 spans 13 residues. V lost 3 bases and J 5 bases, leaving 10 bases between the germline ends. CDR3 residues: CASSFTGTETQYF. The CDR3 DNA sequence: TGTGCCAGCAGCTTTACAGGGACGGAGACCCAGTACTTC.

This clone has only a few counts. Possible read error: a much larger clone is one base away. The chain carries TRBV27 and TRBJ2-7; D call uncertain. V dropped 5 bases and J dropped 0 bases, with 5 bases sitting between them. This CDR3 is 12 amino acids long. Germline V gene data show CDR1 as MNHEY and CDR2 as SMNVEV (reference sequence). CDR3 region: CASSPRSYEQYF. Here the CDR3 DNA reads TGTGCCAGCAGTCCCCGCTCCTACGAGCAGTACTTC.

CDR3 sequence (DNA): TGTGCCAGCAGTTCCAACCCGGGACAGGGAGGCGAGCAGTACTTC. It specifies CASSSNPGQGGEQYF. The chain carries TRBV6-6 and TRBJ2-7; 9 bases agree with TRBD1. Germline V CDR1 and CDR2: MNHNY, SVGAGI (reference sequence). The CDR3 is 15 amino acids. After removal of 4 bases from V and 6 bases from J, the junction contained 10 bases not matched to a gene.

This rearrangement joins TRBV19 to TRBJ1-2; TRBD1 is a possible D gene (6 bases). With 5 bases removed from V and 0 bases from J, the gap between germline ends came to 13 bases. This CDR3 spans 15 amino acids. Per germline, CDR1 LNHDA and CDR2 SQIVND (reference sequence). CDR3 loop: CASSPNRESNYGYTF. The CDR3 bases are TGTGCCAGTAGTCCCAACAGGGAATCTAACTATGGCTACACCTTC.

The rearrangement uses TRBV28 and TRBJ1-5; TRBD1 matches 12 bases. CDR1 is MDHEN, CDR2 SYDVKM, per germline. The CDR3 sequence is 18 residues long. V lost 5 bases and J lost 4; bases outside the gene matches: 12. In nucleotides, the CDR3 is TGTGCCAGCAGTCCCATGTTGGGACAGGGGGCGCGGAATCAGCCCCAGCATTTT. This encodes CASSPMLGQGARNQPQHF.

The J gene is TRBJ2-7, the V gene TRBV5-1; weak D call: TRBD2 (6 bases). CDR1 SGHRS and CDR2 YFSETQ come from the germline V gene. CDR3 length equals 16 residues. Trimming took off 4 bases at V and 4 bases at J, with 21 bases between the two ends. CDR3 nucleotide sequence: TGCGCCAGCAGCCGGGACTCGTCTCAAAAGGGTTACGAGCAGTACTTC. Protein sequence: CASSRDSSQKGYEQYF. Together with reference TRBV5-1 and TRBJ2-7, the CDR3 gives the full variable domain: KAGVTQTPRYLIKTRGQQVTLSCSPISGHRSVSWYQQTPGQGLQFLFEYFSETQRNKGNFPGRFSGRQFSNSRSEMNVSTLELGDSALYLCASSRDSSQKGYEQYFGPGTRLTVT.

The chain is built from TRBV5-6 and TRBJ2-6; 7 bases are a match to TRBD1. After removal of 1 base from V and 4 bases from J, the junction contained 2 bases not matched to a gene. Germline CDR1 reads SGHDT; CDR2 reads YYEEEE. This CDR3 contains 15 residues. The CDR3 coding sequence is TGTGCCAGCAGCTTGACAGGGGCCGGGGCCAACGTCCTGACTTTC. Translated, it gives CASSLTGAGANVLTF.

The rearrangement links TRBV29-1 to TRBJ1-2; 7 nucleotides align to TRBD1. Per germline, CDR1 SQVTM and CDR2 ANQGSEA. This CDR3 is 14 amino acids long. Trimming took 4 bases from V and 7 from J; bases not matched to a gene: 12. The chain's CDR3 is CSVGLPGGLVGYTF. The CDR3 bases are TGCAGCGTTGGCCTCCCAGGGGGTTTGGTTGGCTACACCTTC.

The chain links TRBV5-1 to TRBJ2-1, with a weak D call TRBD1 (6 bases). The germline V gene encodes CDR1 SGHRS and CDR2 YFSETQ. Deletions cut 3 bases from V and 0 bases from J, with 13 bases between. The CDR3 is 16 residues long. The CDR3 protein is CASSYQGTSSYNEQFF. The CDR3, as DNA: TGCGCCAGCAGCTATCAGGGGACCAGCTCCTACAATGAGCAGTTCTTC.

The rearrangement uses TRBV7-2 and TRBJ2-7, with D possibly matching TRBD2 (6 bases). Germline values: CDR1 SGHTA, CDR2 FQGNSA. Trimming removed 5 bases from V and 1 base from J, with 24 bases in between. This CDR3 region has 18 residues. The CDR3 sequence: CASSAVGDGTPESYEQYF. The CDR3 nucleotides read TGTGCCAGCAGCGCAGTGGGGGACGGGACTCCAGAATCCTACGAGCAGTACTTC.

This clone was seen a single time. The chain is built from TRBV7-8 and TRBJ2-6; no definite D call. Germline V CDR1 and CDR2: SGHVS, FQNEAQ. The CDR3 totals 15 residues. Trimming pared 5 bases from V and 2 bases from J, leaving 10 bases between. CDR3 sequence reads: CASSQSRAGANVLTF. DNA for the CDR3: TGTGCCAGCAGCCAGAGTCGGGCTGGGGCCAACGTCCTGACTTTC.

The chain recombines TRBV20-1 with TRBJ2-3; no clear D. CDR3 length equals 16 residues. Per germline, CDR1 DFQATT and CDR2 SNEGSKA (reference sequence). Trimming stripped 3 bases from V and 2 bases from J, with 18 bases between. CDR3 residues: CSASRWSGRYTDTQYF. The CDR3 DNA reads as TGCAGTGCTAGTCGTTGGTCTGGCAGATACACAGATACGCAGTATTTT.

This clone occurred once. The chain joins TRBV5-1 to TRBJ1-1; 10 bases are shared with TRBD1. J lost 2 bases, V lost 3 bases, and 10 bases had no gene match. Per the germline V gene, CDR1 is SGHRS and CDR2 is YFSETQ. This CDR3 is 17 amino acids long. CDR3 nucleotide sequence: TGCGCCAGCAGCTCGAGACAGGGGGCGCAAAGTAACACTGAAGCTTTCTTT. Its protein is CASSSRQGAQSNTEAFF.

Written as DNA, the CDR3 is TGTGCCAGCAGCCGACGAACTAGCGGGGGCGGCACCGGGGAGCTGTTTTTT. Its translation is CASSRRTSGGGTGELFF. The gene calls are TRBV3-1 (or the pseudogene TRBV3-2) and TRBJ2-2; 11 nucleotides match TRBD2. The germline V gene has CDR1 LGHDT and CDR2 YNNKEL (reference sequence). The J segment lost 4 bases and the V segment lost 4 bases, leaving 8 bases of the junction unmatched. The CDR3 consists of 17 residues.

The CDR3 region is CASSFSQGQNTEAFF. In DNA, the CDR3 is TGTGCCAGCAGCTTTTCACAGGGCCAGAACACTGAAGCTTTCTTT. The chain uses TRBV7-2 and TRBJ1-1; D possibly corresponds to TRBD1 (6 bases). V lost 3 bases and J lost 1, with 12 bases in between. Looked up from germline, CDR1 is SGHTA and CDR2 is FQGNSA. This CDR3 region has 15 residues.

The gene calls are TRBV28 and TRBJ2-2; 10 nucleotides match TRBD2. The CDR3 runs to 19 residues. Germline assignment: CDR1 MDHEN and CDR2 SYDVKM. V lost 3 bases, J lost 8 bases, and 18 bases stayed unmatched. CDR3 residues: CASSFFPRGKRGGKGELFF. As DNA, the CDR3 is TGTGCCAGCAGTTTTTTCCCCCGGGGAAAGCGGGGGGGCAAGGGGGAGCTGTTTTTT.

The V gene is TRBV29-1, the J gene TRBJ1-6; weak D call: TRBD1 (6 bases). Trimming removed 7 bases at V and 8 bases at J, with 18 bases between. The CDR3 is 14 amino acids. Germline V lookup: CDR1 SQVTM, CDR2 ANQGSEA. The CDR3 DNA is TGCAGCGCCGACGAACAGGGTCGGGATTCACCCCTCCACTTT. Its translation: CSADEQGRDSPLHF.

The V call is TRBV3-1 (or the pseudogene TRBV3-2), the J call TRBJ2-5; 11 positions agree with TRBD2. Germline-derived CDR1 and CDR2 are LGHDT and YNNKEL (reference sequence). The J segment lost 1 base and the V segment lost 1 base, leaving 2 bases of the junction unmatched. The CDR3 sequence is 16 residues long. The CDR3 sequence is CASSQATSGSQETQYF. The CDR3, as DNA: TGTGCCAGCAGCCAAGCCACTAGCGGGAGCCAAGAGACCCAGTACTTC.

The J gene is TRBJ1-1, the V gene TRBV5-1, with unresolved D. Germline V gene data show CDR1 as SGHRS and CDR2 as YFSETQ. The CDR3 spans 13 residues. Between the trimmed V and J ends, which lost 0 bases and 6 bases, there was a span of 9 bases. CDR3 residues: CASSLAGSPEAFF. CDR3 in DNA: TGCGCCAGCAGCTTGGCGGGTAGCCCTGAAGCTTTCTTT.

CDR3 amino acids: CASSVVGGEAFF. As DNA, the CDR3 is TGCGCCAGCAGCGTCGTCGGGGGTGAGGCTTTCTTT. The chain carries TRBV5-1 and TRBJ1-1; perhaps TRBD1 as D (5 bases). The V and J ends lost 4 bases and 11 bases respectively, with 15 bases between them. The CDR3 covers 12 residues. Germline CDR1 SGHRS, CDR2 YFSETQ.